This T cell receptor (beta chain) is from a study of neurological immune-mediated disorders. This clonotype was seen repeatedly, ten times or more. The antigen is unknown. Healthy controls were blood bank volunteers in Maryland, USA. The V end lost 3 bases, the J end lost 1 base, and 13 bases lay between the germline ends. Germline CDR1 is SGHTA and CDR2 is FQGNSA. CDR3 length: 15 amino acids. Each TCR transcript was tagged with a 10-nucleotide random UMI during 5'RACE. Each CDR3 protein gets one entry after TCRdb re-called the 5' RACE reads with MiXCR. The sample gives roughly 32,000 distinct CDR3 sequences, about 6% of which show up once; over 2% is in the top ten. Study results and limitations: Across subjects, no CDR3 amino acid sequence appeared in expanded clones of more than one subject, a finding that suggested private repertoires in all groups. Patients with HTLV-1-associated myelopathy showed the most TCR clonal expansion. Those with multiple sclerosis showed the least, falling below healthy controls.

The TCR was taken from a woman aged 45-65 years in good health. Sequencing was done on a sample of CD4+ T cells from blood. The chain employs TRBV7-2 and TRBJ2-7; D possibly corresponds to TRBD2 (6 bases). This CDR3 reads CASSLWGLPSYEQYF. The CDR3 DNA sequence: TGTGCCAGCAGCTTGTGGGGACTTCCGTCCTACGAGCAGTACTTC.